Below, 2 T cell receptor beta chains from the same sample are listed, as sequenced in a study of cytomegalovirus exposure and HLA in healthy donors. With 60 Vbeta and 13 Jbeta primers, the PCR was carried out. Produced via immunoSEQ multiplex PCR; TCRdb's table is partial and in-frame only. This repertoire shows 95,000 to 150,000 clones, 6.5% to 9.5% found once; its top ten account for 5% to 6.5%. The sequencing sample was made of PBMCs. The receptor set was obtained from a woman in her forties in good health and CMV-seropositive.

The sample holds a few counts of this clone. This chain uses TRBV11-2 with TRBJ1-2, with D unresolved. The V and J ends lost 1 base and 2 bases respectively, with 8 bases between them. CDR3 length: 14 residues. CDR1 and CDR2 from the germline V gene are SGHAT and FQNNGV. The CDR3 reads CASSLVVSNYGYTF. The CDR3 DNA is TGTGCCAGCAGCTTAGTTGTCTCCAACTATGGCTACACCTTC.

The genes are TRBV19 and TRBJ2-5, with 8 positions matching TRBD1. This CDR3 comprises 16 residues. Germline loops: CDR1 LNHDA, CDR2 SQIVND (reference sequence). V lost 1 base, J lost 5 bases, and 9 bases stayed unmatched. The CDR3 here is CASSIVARGRGETQYF. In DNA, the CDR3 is TGTGCCAGTAGTATAGTGGCCAGGGGGCGAGGGGAGACCCAGTACTTC.